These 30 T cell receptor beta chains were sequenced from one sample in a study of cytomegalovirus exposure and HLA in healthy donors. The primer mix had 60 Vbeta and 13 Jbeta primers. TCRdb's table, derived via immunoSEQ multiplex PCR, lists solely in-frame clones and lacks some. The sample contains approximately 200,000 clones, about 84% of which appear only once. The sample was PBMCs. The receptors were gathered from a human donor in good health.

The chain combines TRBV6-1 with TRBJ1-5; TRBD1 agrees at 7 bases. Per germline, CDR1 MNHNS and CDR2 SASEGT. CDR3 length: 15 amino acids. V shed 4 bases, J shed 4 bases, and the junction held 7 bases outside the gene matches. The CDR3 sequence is CASSGRQGQNQPQHF. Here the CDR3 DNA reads TGTGCCAGCAGTGGACGACAGGGTCAAAATCAGCCCCAGCATTTT.

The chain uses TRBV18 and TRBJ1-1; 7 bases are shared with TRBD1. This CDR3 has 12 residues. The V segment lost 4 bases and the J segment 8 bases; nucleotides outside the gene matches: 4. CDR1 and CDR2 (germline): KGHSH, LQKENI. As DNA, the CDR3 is TGTGCCAGCTCACTGGGACAGTCCGAAGCTTTCTTT. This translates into CASSLGQSEAFF.

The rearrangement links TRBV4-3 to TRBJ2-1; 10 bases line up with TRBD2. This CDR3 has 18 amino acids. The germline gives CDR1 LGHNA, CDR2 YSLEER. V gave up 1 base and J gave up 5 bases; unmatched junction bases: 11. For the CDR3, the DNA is TGCGCCAGCAGCCAAGCCCCGGCAGGGACTAGCGAACACAATGAGCAGTTCTTC. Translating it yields CASSQAPAGTSEHNEQFF.

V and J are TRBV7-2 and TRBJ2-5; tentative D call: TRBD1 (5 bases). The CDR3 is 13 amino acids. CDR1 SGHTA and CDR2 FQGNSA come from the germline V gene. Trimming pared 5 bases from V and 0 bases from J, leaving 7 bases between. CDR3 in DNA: TGTGCCAGCAGCGACAGTTACCAAGAGACCCAGTACTTC. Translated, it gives CASSDSYQETQYF.

This CDR3 is CASSEPPSYNEQFF. The CDR3 coding sequence is TGTGCCAGCAGTGAACCCCCTAGTTACAATGAGCAGTTCTTC. The genes are TRBV6-1 and TRBJ2-1; D is unclear. V dropped 2 bases and J dropped 4 bases, with 9 bases sitting between them. The CDR3 spans 14 residues. Germline V gene lookup returns CDR1 MNHNS and CDR2 SASEGT.

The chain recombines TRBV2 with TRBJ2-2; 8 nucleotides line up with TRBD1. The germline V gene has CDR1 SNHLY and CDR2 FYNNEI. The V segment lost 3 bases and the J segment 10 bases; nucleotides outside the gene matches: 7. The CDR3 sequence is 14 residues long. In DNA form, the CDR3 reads TGTGCCAGCAGTGATTCAGGGGGCCGGGAGGAGCTGTTTTTT. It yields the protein CASSDSGGREELFF.

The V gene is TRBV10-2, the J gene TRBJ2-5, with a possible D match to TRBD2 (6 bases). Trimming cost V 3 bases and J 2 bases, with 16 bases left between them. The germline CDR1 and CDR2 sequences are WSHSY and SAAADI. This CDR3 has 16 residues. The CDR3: CASSEFWGEAQETQYF. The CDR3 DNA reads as TGCGCCAGCAGTGAATTTTGGGGGGAGGCACAAGAGACCCAGTACTTC.

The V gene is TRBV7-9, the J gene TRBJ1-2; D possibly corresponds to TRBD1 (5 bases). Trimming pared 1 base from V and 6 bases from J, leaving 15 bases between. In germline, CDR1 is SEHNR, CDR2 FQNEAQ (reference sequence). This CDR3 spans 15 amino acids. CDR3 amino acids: CASSLGGGGPDGYTF. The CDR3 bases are TGTGCCAGCAGCTTAGGTGGGGGGGGACCCGATGGCTACACCTTC.

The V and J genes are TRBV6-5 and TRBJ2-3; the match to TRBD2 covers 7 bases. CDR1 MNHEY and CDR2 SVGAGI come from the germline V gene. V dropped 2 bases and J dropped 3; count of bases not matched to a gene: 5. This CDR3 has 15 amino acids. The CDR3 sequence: CASSYGGRGTDTQYF. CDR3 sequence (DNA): TGTGCCAGCAGTTACGGCGGGAGAGGAACAGATACGCAGTATTTT.

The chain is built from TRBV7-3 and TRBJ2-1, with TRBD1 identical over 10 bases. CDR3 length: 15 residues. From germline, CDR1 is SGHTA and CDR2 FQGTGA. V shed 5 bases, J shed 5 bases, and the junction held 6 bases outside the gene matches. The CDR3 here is CASSTTGGSDNEQFF. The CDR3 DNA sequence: TGTGCCAGCAGCACGACAGGGGGCTCGGACAATGAGCAGTTCTTC.

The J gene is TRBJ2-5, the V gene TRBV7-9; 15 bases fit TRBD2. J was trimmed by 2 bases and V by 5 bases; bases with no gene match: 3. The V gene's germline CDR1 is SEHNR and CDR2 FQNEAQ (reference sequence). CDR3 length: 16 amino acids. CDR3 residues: CASSPGTSGRQETQYF. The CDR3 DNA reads TGTGCCAGCAGCCCCGGGACTAGCGGGAGGCAAGAGACCCAGTACTTC.

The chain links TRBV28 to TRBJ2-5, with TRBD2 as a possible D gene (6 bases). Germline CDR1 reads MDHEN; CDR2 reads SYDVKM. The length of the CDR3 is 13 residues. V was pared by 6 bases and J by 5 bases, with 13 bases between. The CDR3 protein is CASRLGLRETQYF. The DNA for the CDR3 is TGTGCCAGCAGGCTGGGACTTCGGGAGACCCAGTACTTC.

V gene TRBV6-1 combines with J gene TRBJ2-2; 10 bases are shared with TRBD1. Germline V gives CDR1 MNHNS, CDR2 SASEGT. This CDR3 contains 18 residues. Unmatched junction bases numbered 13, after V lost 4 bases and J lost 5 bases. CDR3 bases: TGTGCCAGCAGTGGGTCAGGGCTGGGACAGGGGACGACCGGGGAGCTGTTTTTT. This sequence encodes CASSGSGLGQGTTGELFF.

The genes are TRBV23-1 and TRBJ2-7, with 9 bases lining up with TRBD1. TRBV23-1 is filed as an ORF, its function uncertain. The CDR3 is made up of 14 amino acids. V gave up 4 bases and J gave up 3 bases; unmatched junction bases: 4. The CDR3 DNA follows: TGCGCCAGCAGTCGCCGGGACAGGGTCTACGAGCAGTACTTC. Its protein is CASSRRDRVYEQYF.

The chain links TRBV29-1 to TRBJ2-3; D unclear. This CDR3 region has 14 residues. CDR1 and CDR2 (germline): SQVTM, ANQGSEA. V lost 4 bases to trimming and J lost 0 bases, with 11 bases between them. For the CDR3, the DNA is TGCAGCGTTGGTGCGGTTCCTAGCACAGATACGCAGTATTTT. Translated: CSVGAVPSTDTQYF.

The CDR3 protein is CASNRSPGDIYEQYF. The CDR3 nucleotides are TGTGCCAGCAATCGGTCACCGGGAGACATCTACGAGCAGTACTTC. The chain couples TRBV27 to TRBJ2-7; weak D call: TRBD2 (6 bases). The germline V and J ends were trimmed by 7 bases and 3 bases, with 19 bases remaining between them. The CDR3 contains 15 residues. Per the germline V gene, CDR1 is MNHEY and CDR2 is SMNVEV (reference sequence).

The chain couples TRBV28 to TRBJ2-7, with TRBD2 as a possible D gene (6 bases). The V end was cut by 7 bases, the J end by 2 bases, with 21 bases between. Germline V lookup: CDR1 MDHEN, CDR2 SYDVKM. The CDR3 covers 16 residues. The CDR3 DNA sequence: TGTGCCAGCACTAAAACTTCCGGGGCGGGGCCCTACGAGCAGTACTTC. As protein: CASTKTSGAGPYEQYF. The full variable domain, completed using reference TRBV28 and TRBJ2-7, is DVKVTQSSRYLVKRTGEKVFLECVQDMDHENMFWYRQDPGLGLRLIYFSYDVKMKEKGDIPEGYSVSREKKERFSLILESASTNQTSMYLCASTKTSGAGPYEQYFGPGTRLTVT.

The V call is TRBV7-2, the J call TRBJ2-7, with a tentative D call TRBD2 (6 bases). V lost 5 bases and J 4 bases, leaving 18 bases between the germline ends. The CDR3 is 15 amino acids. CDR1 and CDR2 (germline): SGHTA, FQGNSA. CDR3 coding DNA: TGTGCCAGCAGCCCAGGCGGGGCAGGAAGTTACGAGCAGTACTTC. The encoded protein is CASSPGGAGSYEQYF.

This chain's CDR3 is CASSHRGLSNQPQHF. CDR3 coding DNA: TGTGCCAGCAGTCACAGGGGGCTGAGCAATCAGCCCCAGCATTTT. The chain uses TRBV6-5 and TRBJ1-5, with 9 bases matching TRBD1. Germline CDR1 and CDR2: MNHEY and SVGAGI. This CDR3 has 15 amino acids. Trimming cost V 5 bases and J 1 base; bases outside gene matches: 3.

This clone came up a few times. CDR3 protein: CASSRESGARTEAFF. DNA of the CDR3: TGTGCCAGCTCACGAGAATCAGGGGCCCGCACTGAAGCTTTCTTT. V is TRBV18 and J is TRBJ1-1, with TRBD1 as a possible D gene (6 bases). V lost 4 bases to trimming and J lost 4 bases, with 16 bases between them. CDR3 size: 15 residues. Germline V lookup: CDR1 KGHSH, CDR2 LQKENI.

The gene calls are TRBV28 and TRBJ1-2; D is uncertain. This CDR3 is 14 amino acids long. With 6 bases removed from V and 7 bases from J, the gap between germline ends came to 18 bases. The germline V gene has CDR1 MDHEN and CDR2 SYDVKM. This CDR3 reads CASSPFRDSAGYTF. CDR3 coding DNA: TGTGCCAGCAGCCCCTTTCGGGATTCCGCTGGCTACACCTTC.

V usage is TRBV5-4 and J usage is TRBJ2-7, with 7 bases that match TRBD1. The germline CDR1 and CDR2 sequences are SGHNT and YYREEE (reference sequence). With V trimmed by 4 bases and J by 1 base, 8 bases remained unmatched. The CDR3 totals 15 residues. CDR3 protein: CASSPPPGQSYEQYF. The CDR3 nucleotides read TGTGCCAGCAGCCCACCCCCGGGACAGTCCTACGAGCAGTACTTC. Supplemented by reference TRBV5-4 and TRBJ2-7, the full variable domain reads ETGVTQSPTHLIKTRGQQVTLRCSSQSGHNTVSWYQQALGQGPQFIFQYYREEENGRGNFPPRFSGLQFPNYSSELNVNALELDDSALYLCASSPPPGQSYEQYFGPGTRLTVT.

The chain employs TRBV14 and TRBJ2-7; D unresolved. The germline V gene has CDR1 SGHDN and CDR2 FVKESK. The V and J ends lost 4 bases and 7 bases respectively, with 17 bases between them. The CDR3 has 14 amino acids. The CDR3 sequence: CASSPTTVLTEQYF. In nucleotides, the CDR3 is TGTGCCAGCAGCCCCACGACGGTACTAACGGAGCAGTACTTC.

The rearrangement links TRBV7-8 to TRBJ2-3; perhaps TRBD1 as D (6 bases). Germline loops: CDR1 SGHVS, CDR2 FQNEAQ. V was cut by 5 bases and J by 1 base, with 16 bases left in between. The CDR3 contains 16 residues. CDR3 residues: CASSQGTDWRTDTQYF. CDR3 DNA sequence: TGTGCCAGCAGCCAGGGGACCGATTGGCGCACAGATACGCAGTATTTT.

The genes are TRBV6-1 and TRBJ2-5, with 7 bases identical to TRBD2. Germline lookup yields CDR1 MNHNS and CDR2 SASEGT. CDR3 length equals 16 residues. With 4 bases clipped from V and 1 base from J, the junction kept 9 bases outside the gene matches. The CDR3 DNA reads TGTGCCAGCAGTGCACTAAGCGGGGTCGTCCAAGAGACCCAGTACTTC. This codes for CASSALSGVVQETQYF.

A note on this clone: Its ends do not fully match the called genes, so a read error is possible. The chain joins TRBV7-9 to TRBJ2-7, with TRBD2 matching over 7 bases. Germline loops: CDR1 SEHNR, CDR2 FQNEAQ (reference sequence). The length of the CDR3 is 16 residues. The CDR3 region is CSSSLAAGVVFSEQYF. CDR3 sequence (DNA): TGTTCCAGCAGCTTAGCGGCGGGAGTGGTTTTCAGCGAGCAGTACTTC.

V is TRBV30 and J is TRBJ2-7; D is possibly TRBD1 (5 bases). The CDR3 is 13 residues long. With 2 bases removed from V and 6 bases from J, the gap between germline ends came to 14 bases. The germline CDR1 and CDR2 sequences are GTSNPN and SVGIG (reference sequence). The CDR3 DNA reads TGTGCCTGGAGTACCGCCATAGGGGTCGAGCAGTACTTC. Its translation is CAWSTAIGVEQYF.

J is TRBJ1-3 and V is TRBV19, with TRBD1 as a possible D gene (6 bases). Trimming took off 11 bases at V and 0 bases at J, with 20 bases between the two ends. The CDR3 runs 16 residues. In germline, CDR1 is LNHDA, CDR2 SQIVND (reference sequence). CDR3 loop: CASKRGQDISGNTIYF. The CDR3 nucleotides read TGTGCCTCCAAAAGGGGACAAGATATCTCTGGAAACACCATATATTTT. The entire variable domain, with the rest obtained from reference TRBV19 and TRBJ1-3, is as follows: DGGITQSPKYLFRKEGQNVTLSCEQNLNHDAMYWYRQDPGQGLRLIYYSQIVNDFQKGDIAEGYSVSREKKESFPLTVTSAQKNPTAFYLCASKRGQDISGNTIYFGEGSWLTVV.

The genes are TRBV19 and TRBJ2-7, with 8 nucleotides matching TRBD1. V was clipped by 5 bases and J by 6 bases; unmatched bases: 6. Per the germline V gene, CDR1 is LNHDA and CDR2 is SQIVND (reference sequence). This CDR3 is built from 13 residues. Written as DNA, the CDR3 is TGTGCCAGTAGTGCCACTGACAGGGGCGAGCAGTACTTC. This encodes CASSATDRGEQYF.

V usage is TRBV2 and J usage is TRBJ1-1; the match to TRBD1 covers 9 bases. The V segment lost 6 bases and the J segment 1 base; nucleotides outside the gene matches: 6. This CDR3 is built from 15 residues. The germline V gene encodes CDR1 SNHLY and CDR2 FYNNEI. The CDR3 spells CASRRTGATNTEAFF. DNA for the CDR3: TGTGCCAGCAGACGGACAGGGGCGACGAACACTGAAGCTTTCTTT.